Sequencing of this TCR beta chain was carried out in a study of T cell repertoires in aging, cancer and after chemotherapy. In the study overall: Six age groups, ranging from 30 or younger to 70 or older, included the donors.

Within the sample, this clonotype is medium-sized. TCR beta rearrangements were amplified from peripheral blood genomic DNA. V lost 1 base and J lost 12, with 13 bases in between. This CDR3 comprises 13 residues. TRB rearrangements spanning V, D and J were amplified using mixed TRB-A/B primers. TCRdb passed the multiplex PCR reads through MiXCR, listing each CDR3 protein once. The profile shows more than 9,500 distinct CDR3 sequences, under 35% of them singletons. Sequencing was performed on blood. The rearrangement joins TRBV12-3 or TRBV12-4 to TRBJ2-1; D remains ambiguous. This receptor was identified in a human donor in good health. The donor label of this sample is uncertain. In nucleotides, the CDR3 is TGTGCCAGCAGTTTAGGGGGTTATTATGGGCAGTTCTTC. Residues: CASSLGGYYGQFF.